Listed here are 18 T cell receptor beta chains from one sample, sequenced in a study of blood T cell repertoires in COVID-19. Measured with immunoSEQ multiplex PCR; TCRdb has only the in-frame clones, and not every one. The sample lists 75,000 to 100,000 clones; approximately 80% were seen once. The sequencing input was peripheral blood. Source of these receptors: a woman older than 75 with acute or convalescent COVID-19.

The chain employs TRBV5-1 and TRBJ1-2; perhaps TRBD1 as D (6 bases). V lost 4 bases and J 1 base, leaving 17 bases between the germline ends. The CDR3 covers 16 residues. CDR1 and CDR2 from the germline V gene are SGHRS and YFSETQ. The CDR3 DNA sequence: TGCGCCAGCAGCACAGGGACCCACGGGGTTAACTATGGCTACACCTTC. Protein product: CASSTGTHGVNYGYTF. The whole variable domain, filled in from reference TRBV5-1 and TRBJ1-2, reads KAGVTQTPRYLIKTRGQQVTLSCSPISGHRSVSWYQQTPGQGLQFLFEYFSETQRNKGNFPGRFSGRQFSNSRSEMNVSTLELGDSALYLCASSTGTHGVNYGYTFGSGTRLTVV.

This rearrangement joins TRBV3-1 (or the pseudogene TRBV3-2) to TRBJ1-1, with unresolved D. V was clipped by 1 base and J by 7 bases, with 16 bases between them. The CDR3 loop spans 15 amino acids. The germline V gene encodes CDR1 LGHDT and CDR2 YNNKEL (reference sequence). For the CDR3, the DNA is TGTGCCAGCAGCCAAGTTGCGAACCTTCGTTTTGAAGCTTTCTTT. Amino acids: CASSQVANLRFEAFF.

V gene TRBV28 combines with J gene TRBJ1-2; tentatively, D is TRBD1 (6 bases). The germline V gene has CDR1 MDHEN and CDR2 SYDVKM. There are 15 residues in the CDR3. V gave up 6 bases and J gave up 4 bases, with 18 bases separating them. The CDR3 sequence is CASRLAGATTYGYTF. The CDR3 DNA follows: TGTGCCAGCAGGTTAGCAGGGGCGACTACCTATGGCTACACCTTC.

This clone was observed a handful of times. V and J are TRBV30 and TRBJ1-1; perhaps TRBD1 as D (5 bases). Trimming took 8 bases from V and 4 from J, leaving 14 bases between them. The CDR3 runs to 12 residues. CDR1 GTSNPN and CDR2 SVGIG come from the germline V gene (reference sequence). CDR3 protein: CALGGMGTEAFF. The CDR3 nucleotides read TGTGCCCTCGGGGGGATGGGCACTGAAGCTTTCTTT.

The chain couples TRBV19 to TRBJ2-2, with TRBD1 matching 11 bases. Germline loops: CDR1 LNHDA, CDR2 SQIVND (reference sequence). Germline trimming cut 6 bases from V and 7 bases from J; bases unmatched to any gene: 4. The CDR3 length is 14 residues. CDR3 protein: CASSRTGGGGELFF. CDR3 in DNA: TGTGCCAGTAGCCGGACAGGGGGCGGCGGGGAGCTGTTTTTT. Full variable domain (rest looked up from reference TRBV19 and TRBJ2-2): DGGITQSPKYLFRKEGQNVTLSCEQNLNHDAMYWYRQDPGQGLRLIYYSQIVNDFQKGDIAEGYSVSREKKESFPLTVTSAQKNPTAFYLCASSRTGGGGELFFGEGSRLTVL.

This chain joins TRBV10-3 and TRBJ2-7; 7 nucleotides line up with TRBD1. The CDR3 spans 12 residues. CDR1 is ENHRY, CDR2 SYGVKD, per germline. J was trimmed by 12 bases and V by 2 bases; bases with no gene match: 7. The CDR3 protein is CAISEPPNRGYF. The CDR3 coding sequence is TGTGCCATCAGTGAGCCTCCAAACAGGGGGTACTTC.

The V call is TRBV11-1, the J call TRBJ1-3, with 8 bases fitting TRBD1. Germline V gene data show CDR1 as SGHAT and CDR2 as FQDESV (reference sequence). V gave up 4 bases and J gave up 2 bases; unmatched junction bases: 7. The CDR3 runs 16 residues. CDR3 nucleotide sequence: TGTGCCAGCAGCTCACGGGACAGGAGGACTGGAAACACCATATATTTT. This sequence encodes CASSSRDRRTGNTIYF.

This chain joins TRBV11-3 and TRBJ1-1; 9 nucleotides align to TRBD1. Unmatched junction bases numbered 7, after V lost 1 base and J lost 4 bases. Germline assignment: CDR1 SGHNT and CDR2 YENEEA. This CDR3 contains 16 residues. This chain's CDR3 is CASSLGGQGGPTEAFF. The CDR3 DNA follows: TGTGCCAGCAGCTTAGGGGGACAGGGAGGTCCCACTGAAGCTTTCTTT.

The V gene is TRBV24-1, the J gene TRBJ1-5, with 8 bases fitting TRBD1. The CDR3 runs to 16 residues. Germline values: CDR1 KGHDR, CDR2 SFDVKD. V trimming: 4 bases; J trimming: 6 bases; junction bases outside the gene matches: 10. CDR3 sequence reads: CATSDPTGGGSQPQHF. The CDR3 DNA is TGTGCCACCAGTGACCCAACAGGGGGTGGTAGTCAGCCCCAGCATTTT.

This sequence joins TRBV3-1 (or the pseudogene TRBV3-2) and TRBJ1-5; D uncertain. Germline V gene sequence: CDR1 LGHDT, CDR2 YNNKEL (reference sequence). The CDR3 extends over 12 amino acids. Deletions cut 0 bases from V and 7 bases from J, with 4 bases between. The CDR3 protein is CASSQDEQPQHF. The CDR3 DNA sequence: TGTGCCAGCAGCCAAGATGAGCAGCCCCAGCATTTT.

The CDR3 DNA reads as TGTGCCAGCAGCTTAGGTACAGCCCAGAGCAATCAGCCCCAGCATTTT. The encoded protein is CASSLGTAQSNQPQHF. This chain links TRBV7-2 with TRBJ1-5; D is uncertain. The CDR3 length is 16 residues. Trimming left V 1 base short and J 1 base short, with 11 bases between. Germline V gives CDR1 SGHTA, CDR2 FQGNSA.

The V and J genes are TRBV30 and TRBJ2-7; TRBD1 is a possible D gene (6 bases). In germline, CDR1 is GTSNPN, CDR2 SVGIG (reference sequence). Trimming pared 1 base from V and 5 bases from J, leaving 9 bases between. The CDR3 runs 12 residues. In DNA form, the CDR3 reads TGTGCCTGGAGTGCACAGGGAAACGAGCAGTACTTC. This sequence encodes CAWSAQGNEQYF. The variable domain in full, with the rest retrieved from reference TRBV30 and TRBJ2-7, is SQTIHQWPATLVQPVGSPLSLECTVEGTSNPNLYWYRQAAGRGLQLLFYSVGIGQISSEVPQNLSASRPQDRQFILSSKKLLLSDSGFYLCAWSAQGNEQYFGPGTRLTVT.

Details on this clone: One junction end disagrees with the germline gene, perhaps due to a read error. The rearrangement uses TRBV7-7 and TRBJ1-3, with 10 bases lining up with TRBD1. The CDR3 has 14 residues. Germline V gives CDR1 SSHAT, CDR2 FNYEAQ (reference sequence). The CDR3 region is CASSLGSGQGSIYF. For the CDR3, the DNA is TGTGCTAGCAGCTTAGGGTCGGGACAGGGGTCCATATATTTT.

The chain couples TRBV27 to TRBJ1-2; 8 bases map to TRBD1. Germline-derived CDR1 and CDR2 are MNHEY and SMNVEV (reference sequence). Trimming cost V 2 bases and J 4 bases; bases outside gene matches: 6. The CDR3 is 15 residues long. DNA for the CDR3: TGTGCCAGCAGTTTACGGGGGGACAGGCCCTATGGCTACACCTTC. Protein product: CASSLRGDRPYGYTF.

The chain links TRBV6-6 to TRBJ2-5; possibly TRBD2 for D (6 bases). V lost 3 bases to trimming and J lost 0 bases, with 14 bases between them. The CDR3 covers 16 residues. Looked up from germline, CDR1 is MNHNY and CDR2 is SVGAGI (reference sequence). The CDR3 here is CASSYGGNGHQETQYF. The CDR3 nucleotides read TGTGCCAGCAGTTATGGGGGGAATGGCCACCAAGAGACCCAGTACTTC.

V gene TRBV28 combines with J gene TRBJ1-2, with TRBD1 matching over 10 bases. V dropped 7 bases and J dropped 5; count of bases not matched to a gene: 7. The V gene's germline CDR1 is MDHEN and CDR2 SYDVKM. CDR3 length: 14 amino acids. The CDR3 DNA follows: TGTGCCAGCACTCTCGGGACAGGGGTTTATGGCTACACCTTC. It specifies CASTLGTGVYGYTF.

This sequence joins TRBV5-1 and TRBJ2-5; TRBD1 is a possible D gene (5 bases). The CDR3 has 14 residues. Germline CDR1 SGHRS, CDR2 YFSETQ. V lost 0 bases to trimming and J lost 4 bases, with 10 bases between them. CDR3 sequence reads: CASSLAGQGETQYF. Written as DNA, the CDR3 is TGCGCCAGCAGCTTGGCAGGCCAGGGAGAGACCCAGTACTTC.

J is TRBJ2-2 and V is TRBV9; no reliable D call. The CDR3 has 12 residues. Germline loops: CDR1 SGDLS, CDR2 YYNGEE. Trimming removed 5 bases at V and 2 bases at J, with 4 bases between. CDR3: CASSQNTGELFF. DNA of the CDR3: TGTGCCAGCAGTCAAAACACCGGGGAGCTGTTTTTT.